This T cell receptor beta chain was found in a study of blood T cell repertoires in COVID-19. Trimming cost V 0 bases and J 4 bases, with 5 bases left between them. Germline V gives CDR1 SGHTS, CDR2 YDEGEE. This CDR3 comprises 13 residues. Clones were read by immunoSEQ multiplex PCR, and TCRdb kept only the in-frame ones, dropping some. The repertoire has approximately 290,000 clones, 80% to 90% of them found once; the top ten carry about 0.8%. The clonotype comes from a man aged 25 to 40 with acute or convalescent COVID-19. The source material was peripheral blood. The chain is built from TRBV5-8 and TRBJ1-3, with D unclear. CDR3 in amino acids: CASSLGLGNTIYF. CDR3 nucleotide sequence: TGTGCCAGCAGCTTGGGGCTGGGAAACACCATATATTTT.